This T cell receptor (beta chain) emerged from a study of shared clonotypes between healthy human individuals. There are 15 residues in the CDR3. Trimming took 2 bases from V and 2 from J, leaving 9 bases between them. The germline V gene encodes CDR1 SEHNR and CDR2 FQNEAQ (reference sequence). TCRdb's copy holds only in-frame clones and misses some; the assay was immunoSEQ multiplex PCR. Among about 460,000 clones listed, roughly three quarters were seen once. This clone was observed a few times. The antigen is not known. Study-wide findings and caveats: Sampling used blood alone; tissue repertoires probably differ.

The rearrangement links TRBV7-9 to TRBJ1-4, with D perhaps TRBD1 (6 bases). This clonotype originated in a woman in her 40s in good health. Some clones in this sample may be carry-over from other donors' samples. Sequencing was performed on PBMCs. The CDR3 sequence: CASSLYRVTNEKLFF. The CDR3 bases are TGTGCCAGCAGCTTATACAGGGTGACTAATGAAAAACTGTTTTTT.